A selection of T cell receptor beta chains follows, all from one sample in a study of post-analysis software for immune sequencing data. TCRdb processed the PCR reads anew with MiXCR; each CDR3 protein has one entry. This table has around 700,000 distinct CDR3 sequences, more than 50% appearing once. Sequencing used blood. These receptors were obtained from a girl aged 2 to 10 with multiple sclerosis. The CDR3 runs from the conserved cysteine through the conserved F or W. A D gene is named only where the DNA matches it firmly. Clone size appears in some rows only: once, few, many, or a class for an expanded clone.

CDR3 protein: CASSELADTQYF
CDR3 DNA: TGTGCCAGCAGTGAATTAGCAGATACGCAGTATTTT
clone size: NA
D gene: NA
J gene: TRBJ2-3
V gene: TRBV2

CDR3 protein: CASSPRTESGYGYTF
CDR3 DNA: TGTGCCAGCAGCCCCCGGACAGAGAGTGGCTATGGCTACACCTTC
clone size: NA
D gene: NA
J gene: TRBJ1-2
V gene: TRBV11-2

CDR3 protein: CACSQGNEQFF
CDR3 DNA: TGTGCCTGCTCACAGGGCAATGAGCAGTTCTTC
clone size: NA
D gene: NA
J gene: TRBJ2-1
V gene: TRBV30

CDR3 protein: CSVMDSYQETQYF
CDR3 DNA: TGCAGCGTGATGGACAGCTACCAAGAGACCCAGTACTTC
clone size: NA
D gene: NA
J gene: TRBJ2-5
V gene: TRBV29-1

CDR3 protein: CASSLVAASKNIQYF
CDR3 DNA: TGCGCCAGCAGCTTGGTCGCAGCCAGCAAAAACATTCAGTACTTC
clone size: NA
D gene: NA
J gene: TRBJ2-4
V gene: TRBV5-1

CDR3 protein: CASSLYGGANYGYTF
CDR3 DNA: TGTGCCAGCAGCTTATATGGGGGCGCGAACTATGGCTACACCTTC
clone size: few
D gene: NA
J gene: TRBJ1-2
V gene: TRBV7-6

CDR3 protein: CASSLDLIGPLHF
CDR3 DNA: TGCGCCAGCAGCCTTGACTTAATTGGGCCCCTCCACTTT
clone size: NA
D gene: NA
J gene: TRBJ1-6
V gene: TRBV5-1

CDR3 protein: CASSMQGPGGMNTEAFF
CDR3 DNA: TGTGCCAGCAGTATGCAGGGCCCGGGGGGCATGAACACTGAAGCTTTCTTT
clone size: NA
D gene: NA
J gene: TRBJ1-1
V gene: TRBV27

CDR3 protein: CASSLASRGTSGRSNEQFF
CDR3 DNA: TGCGCCAGCAGCCTGGCGAGCAGGGGGACTAGCGGGAGAAGCAATGAGCAGTTCTTC
clone size: NA
D gene: TRBD2
J gene: TRBJ2-1
V gene: TRBV5-1

CDR3 protein: CASSSGLAGLDEQFF
CDR3 DNA: TGTGCCAGCAGCTCGGGACTAGCGGGTTTGGATGAGCAGTTCTTC
clone size: NA
D gene: TRBD2
J gene: TRBJ2-1
V gene: TRBV7-2

CDR3 protein: CASSWAVGTSRYEQYF
CDR3 DNA: TGTGCCAGCAGTTGGGCCGTTGGGACTAGTCGTTACGAGCAGTACTTC
clone size: NA
D gene: TRBD2
J gene: TRBJ2-7
V gene: TRBV12-3/TRBV12-4

CDR3 protein: CASSLDGTTLEQYF
CDR3 DNA: TGCGCCAGCAGCTTGGACGGGACTACCCTCGAGCAGTACTTC
clone size: NA
D gene: TRBD2
J gene: TRBJ2-7
V gene: TRBV5-1

CDR3 protein: CSARKGRGETQYF
CDR3 DNA: TGCAGTGCTAGAAAGGGCAGGGGAGAGACCCAGTACTTC
clone size: NA
D gene: NA
J gene: TRBJ2-5
V gene: TRBV20-1

CDR3 protein: CAPPGRGGNDSGANVLTF
CDR3 DNA: TGTGCCCCCCCCGGACGCGGGGGAAACGACTCTGGGGCCAACGTCCTGACTTTC
clone size: NA
D gene: TRBD2
J gene: TRBJ2-6
V gene: TRBV12-3/TRBV12-4

CDR3 protein: CASSDRRTTYNEQFF
CDR3 DNA: TGTGCCAGCAGTGACCGTCGGACTACCTACAATGAGCAGTTCTTC
clone size: NA
D gene: NA
J gene: TRBJ2-1
V gene: TRBV6-4

CDR3 protein: CASNLGQNSVNEQFF
CDR3 DNA: TGTGCCAGCAATCTAGGACAAAACTCAGTCAATGAGCAGTTCTTC
clone size: NA
D gene: NA
J gene: TRBJ2-1
V gene: TRBV28

CDR3 protein: CAISEPSPGASLKNEQFF
CDR3 DNA: TGTGCCATCAGTGAGCCATCCCCGGGAGCAAGTCTAAAGAATGAGCAGTTCTTC
clone size: NA
D gene: NA
J gene: TRBJ2-1
V gene: TRBV10-3

CDR3 protein: CASSQSQVSYEQYF
CDR3 DNA: TGTGCCAGCAGCCAATCACAGGTGTCCTACGAGCAGTACTTC
clone size: few
D gene: NA
J gene: TRBJ2-7
V gene: TRBV4-2

CDR3 protein: CASSLSGAKQETQYF
CDR3 DNA: TGTGCCAGCAGCTTGTCGGGGGCAAAACAAGAGACCCAGTACTTC
clone size: NA
D gene: NA
J gene: TRBJ2-5
V gene: TRBV5-5

CDR3 protein: CASTHSDRGGNEQFF
CDR3 DNA: TGTGCCAGCACCCACTCGGACAGGGGAGGCAATGAGCAGTTCTTC
clone size: few
D gene: TRBD1
J gene: TRBJ2-1
V gene: TRBV6-6

CDR3 protein: CASRLNSPLHF
CDR3 DNA: TGTGCCAGCAGGTTAAATTCACCCCTCCACTTT
clone size: NA
D gene: NA
J gene: TRBJ1-6
V gene: TRBV12-3/TRBV12-4

CDR3 protein: CSAIKTRTGEQYF
CDR3 DNA: TGCAGCGCCATTAAGACTCGTACTGGGGAGCAGTACTTC
clone size: NA
D gene: NA
J gene: TRBJ2-5
V gene: TRBV29-1

CDR3 protein: CSATNRVRPYIQYF
CDR3 DNA: TGCAGTGCCACAAACAGGGTTCGACCCTACATTCAGTACTTC
clone size: NA
D gene: NA
J gene: TRBJ2-4
V gene: TRBV20-1

CDR3 protein: CSASRIPPTLNTQYF
CDR3 DNA: TGCAGTGCTAGCCGGATACCACCGACCTTAAATACGCAGTATTTT
clone size: few
D gene: NA
J gene: TRBJ2-3
V gene: TRBV20-1

CDR3 protein: CASSLNRHTEAFF
CDR3 DNA: TGTGCCAGCAGCTTAAACAGGCACACTGAAGCTTTCTTT
clone size: NA
D gene: NA
J gene: TRBJ1-1
V gene: TRBV7-2

CDR3 protein: CASRVSPLAGGQSEQFF
CDR3 DNA: TGTGCCAGCAGAGTTTCCCCACTAGCGGGAGGGCAAAGTGAGCAGTTCTTC
clone size: NA
D gene: TRBD2
J gene: TRBJ2-1
V gene: TRBV27

CDR3 protein: CASSQLANEQFF
CDR3 DNA: TGTGCCAGCAGCCAACTCGCCAATGAGCAGTTCTTC
clone size: NA
D gene: NA
J gene: TRBJ2-1
V gene: TRBV3-1

CDR3 protein: CASSYTAGVNTEAFF
CDR3 DNA: TGTGCCAGCAGCTACACCGCGGGGGTCAACACTGAAGCTTTCTTT
clone size: few
D gene: NA
J gene: TRBJ1-1
V gene: TRBV5-5

CDR3 protein: CASSPLAGASNEQFF
CDR3 DNA: TGCGCCAGCAGCCCTCTAGCGGGAGCATCCAATGAGCAGTTCTTC
clone size: NA
D gene: TRBD2
J gene: TRBJ2-1
V gene: TRBV5-1

CDR3 protein: CASSKERGTFTDTQYF
CDR3 DNA: TGTGCCAGCAGTAAAGAGCGGGGGACCTTCACAGATACGCAGTATTTT
clone size: NA
D gene: TRBD2
J gene: TRBJ2-3
V gene: TRBV7-2

CDR3 protein: CASSLSAGVAYEQYF
CDR3 DNA: TGTGCCAGCAGCTTAAGTGCGGGAGTTGCCTACGAGCAGTACTTC
clone size: NA
D gene: TRBD2
J gene: TRBJ2-7
V gene: TRBV7-2

CDR3 protein: CASSVARGQGASEQYF
CDR3 DNA: TGTGCCAGCAGTGTCGCCCGGGGACAGGGGGCAAGCGAGCAGTACTTC
clone size: NA
D gene: TRBD1
J gene: TRBJ2-7
V gene: TRBV25-1

CDR3 protein: CASSPRTGTSGNKQFF
CDR3 DNA: TGTGCCAGCAGTCCCCGTACCGGGACTAGCGGGAATAAGCAGTTCTTC
clone size: NA
D gene: TRBD2
J gene: TRBJ2-1
V gene: TRBV12-3/TRBV12-4

CDR3 protein: CASSEGTGRDTQYF
CDR3 DNA: TGTGCCAGCAGTGAAGGAACAGGACGGGATACGCAGTATTTT
clone size: NA
D gene: NA
J gene: TRBJ2-3
V gene: TRBV6-1

CDR3 protein: CASSLGGGNTIYF
CDR3 DNA: TGTGCCAGCAGCTTAGGGGGGGGAAACACCATATATTTT
clone size: NA
D gene: NA
J gene: TRBJ1-3
V gene: TRBV7-2

CDR3 protein: CSARFNGYTF
CDR3 DNA: TGCAGTGCTAGATTCAACGGCTACACCTTC
clone size: few
D gene: NA
J gene: TRBJ1-2
V gene: TRBV20-1

CDR3 protein: CASSLAQGLAGETQYF
CDR3 DNA: TGTGCCAGCAGCTTAGCGCAGGGACTAGCGGGAGAGACCCAGTACTTC
clone size: few
D gene: TRBD2
J gene: TRBJ2-5
V gene: TRBV7-6

CDR3 protein: CASSFGAEQETQYF
CDR3 DNA: TGTGCCAGCAGCTTTGGGGCGGAACAAGAGACCCAGTACTTC
clone size: NA
D gene: NA
J gene: TRBJ2-5
V gene: TRBV7-2

CDR3 protein: CASTEGRSTVYGYTF
CDR3 DNA: TGTGCCAGCACTGAGGGGCGCAGTACGGTTTATGGCTACACCTTC
clone size: NA
D gene: NA
J gene: TRBJ1-2
V gene: TRBV12-3/TRBV12-4

CDR3 protein: CASSQESTGGNEQYF
CDR3 DNA: TGCGCCAGCAGCCAAGAGTCTACAGGGGGCAACGAGCAGTACTTC
clone size: NA
D gene: TRBD1
J gene: TRBJ2-7
V gene: TRBV4-1

CDR3 protein: CASSFYPYNEQFF
CDR3 DNA: TGTGCCAGCAGCTTTTACCCCTACAATGAGCAGTTCTTC
clone size: few
D gene: NA
J gene: TRBJ2-1
V gene: TRBV3-1

CDR3 protein: CASSLGAGRGHYNEQFF
CDR3 DNA: TGTGCCAGCAGTTTGGGGGCGGGCAGGGGTCATTACAATGAGCAGTTCTTC
clone size: few
D gene: NA
J gene: TRBJ2-1
V gene: TRBV12-3/TRBV12-4